The source of this T cell receptor (beta chain) is a study of blood T cell repertoires in COVID-19 (TCRdb year 2020). Context from the whole study: Samples from collaborators originated in the United States, Italy and Spain and spanned both the acute and convalescent phases of COVID-19. The prospective study material was composed of cDNA or gDNA derived from T cells, B-cell-depleted T cells, or PBMCs. Subjects who had been exposed to COVID-19, were actively infected with it, or had recovered from it provided the deeply sampled blood TCRbeta repertoires that made up the dataset. The repertoires were released in a freely available public database meant as a resource for research on the immune response to SARS-CoV-2. The samples were drawn from the first 160 participants of the ongoing ImmuneRACE study and from over 950 subjects provided by 6 global collaborators. The sample metadata nearly always contained a de-identified subject ID, COVID-19 status, age in years and sex. Where HLA class I and class II types were available, the types were taken from metadata supplied by the sample provider, not from assay-based typing. The paper as a whole reports these results and caveats: The amount of clinical and demographic metadata varied by source and participant and was provided uncurated.

The immunoSEQ Assay, a bias-controlled multiplex PCR, was used to amplify TCRbeta CDR3 regions from genomic DNA. As for the original processing: Nucleated cell counts per sample were estimated from amplification of reference gene primers within the assay. To quantify the absolute abundance of each unique TCRbeta CDR3 rearrangement, sequence reads were collapsed and filtered. For each sample, productive Simpson clonality was calculated by taking the square root of Simpson's diversity index across productive rearrangements. The source is immuneACCESS, and TCRdb retained only in-frame sequences with V and J called. Part of the clones is not carried over; for the studies checked, unresolved V genes explain less than half of this, and the remainder is unexplained. That table furnishes V, J and clone size, whereas the DNA furnished D and trimming. The sample contains 180,000 or so clones, over 80% of them found a single time. Approximately 13% of the sample is taken by the ten largest.

Reading the germline V gene gives CDR1 SGHRS and CDR2 YFSETQ. Trimming accounts for 4 bases at V and 2 bases at J, while the number of junction bases matched to no gene is 5. The CDR3 has 15 amino acids, counting the end cysteine and phenylalanine. Kept here is only the CDR3 DNA, which spans 45 bases and is read in frame from base 1. Participants in the prospective study were aged about 18 to 100 years, lived in 20 to 30 United States geographic areas, and enrolled through a virtual design. Cohort assignment in the prospective study relied on participant-reported clinical history from a screening survey and a study questionnaire. ImmuneRACE Cohort 3 recovered participants were defined by two consecutive negative NP/OP PCR tests, healthcare professional clearance, or symptom resolution. In the prospective study, whole blood, serum and a nasopharyngeal or oropharyngeal swab were collected from each participant by mobile phlebotomists. Additional blood draws and questionnaires over an approximately two-month period could optionally be provided by prospective study participants. Prospective study blood samples were shipped either frozen or at room temperature before DNA extraction.

A word on this clone: What this receptor recognizes is not known. One base away there is no much larger clone; base qualities are not given.

The sample comprised PBMCs or T cells enriched from blood (not recorded which). This chain joins TRBV5-1 to TRBJ2-2, with 7 middle bases fitting TRBD2. This clonotype was sampled from a woman aged 60-75 years who had recovered from COVID-19. The CDR3 region has the sequence CASSPGGANTGELFF. The base sequence is TGCGCCAGCAGCCCGGGAGGCGCAAACACCGGGGAGCTGTTTTTT.